A selection of T cell receptor beta chains follows, all from one sample in a study of tumor and adjacent non-tumor tissue in lung cancer. TCRdb reanalysed the multiplex PCR reads using MiXCR and keeps one entry per CDR3 protein. The sample yields around 80,000 distinct CDR3 sequences, approximately 82% seen once. The sequenced sample was distant non-tumor lung tissue. The source is a man aged 70-80 years with non-small cell lung cancer. CDR3s include the opening cysteine and the closing phenylalanine or tryptophan. The D gene is left open where the match is weak. Rows give clone size only sometimes, using once, few, many, or a class for an expanded clone.

abundance | j_gene | v_gene | d_gene | CDR3nt | CDR3aa
many | TRBJ2-2 | TRBV11-3 | TRBD2 | TGTGCCAGCACCGATGGGGGGAGGGATCGTGGCGGGGAGCTGTTTTTT | CASTDGGRDRGGELFF
. | TRBJ1-1 | TRBV6-6 | . | TGTGCTAGCCGTCAACACGACACTGAAGCTTTCTTT | CASRQHDTEAFF
. | TRBJ2-7 | TRBV21-1 | . | TGTGCCAGCAGCCTCTGGGCCTTCGAAAGGACCGGATTCTACGAGCAGTACTTC | CASSLWAFERTGFYEQYF
few | TRBJ2-1 | TRBV5-1 | . | TGCGCCAGCAGCCCCACGAACCGCAATGAGCAGTTCTTC | CASSPTNRNEQFF
. | TRBJ2-5 | TRBV5-1 | TRBD1 | TGCGCCAGCAGCTTCCGACAGGGCCAAGAGACCCAGTACTTC | CASSFRQGQETQYF
once | TRBJ2-3 | TRBV20-1 | . | TGCAATGCTAAACTATCGCCTAGCACAGATACGCAGTATTTT | CNAKLSPSTDTQYF
few | TRBJ1-2 | TRBV20-1 | . | TGCAGTGCTACCACAGATCAGGGCTGGGGCTACACCTTC | CSATTDQGWGYTF
. | TRBJ1-1 | TRBV30 | . | TGTGCCTGGAGTCTCCCCCAGGGCAGGAGCACTGTAGCTTTCTTT | CAWSLPQGRSTVAFF
. | TRBJ2-7 | TRBV29-1 | . | TGCAGCGTCCTTGCTGCATCCTACGAGCGGTACTTC | CSVLAASYERYF
once | TRBJ2-5 | TRBV11-2 | TRBD1 | TGTGACAGCAGACCGGGGACAGATGGGCAAGAGACCCAGTACTTC | CDSRPGTDGQETQYF
. | TRBJ2-3 | TRBV6-1 | . | TGTGCCAGCAGTCCCCTGGGTGGGAGCAATCAACCCCAGTATTTT | CASSPLGGSNQPQYF
. | TRBJ2-1 | TRBV7-8 | . | TGTGTCAGCAGCTTAGTGCTGTGGGATGAGGAGTTCTTC | CVSSLVLWDEEFF
. | TRBJ1-2 | TRBV11-1 | TRBD1 | TGTGCCGGCAGCACGGGACAGGGCTATGGCTACATCTTC | CAGSTGQGYGYIF
. | TRBJ1-1 | TRBV25-1 | . | TGTGCCAGCAGTGAAGCGGGGAAGGAGAACACTGAAGCTTTCTTT | CASSEAGKENTEAFF
. | TRBJ2-3 | TRBV12-3/TRBV12-4 | . | TGCGACAGCAGTATTAAAGATACGCGGTATTTT | CDSSIKDTRYF
few | TRBJ2-2 | TRBV28 | . | TGTGCCAGCAGTTGGCAGGGGTTTAGGGTCGGGGAGCTGTTTTTT | CASSWQGFRVGELFF
. | TRBJ2-1 | TRBV4-1 | . | TGCGCCATCAGTCAAGACCCCGGGGGACACACCTACAATGAGCAGTTCTTC | CAISQDPGGHTYNEQFF
once | TRBJ2-2 | TRBV10-2 | . | TGCGCCAGCAGTGACACCGGGGAGGTATTTTTT | CASSDTGEVFF
. | TRBJ2-3 | TRBV4-2 | . | TGTGCCAGTTCGAGAAGGGGTGTGACAGATACGCTGTATTTT | CASSRRGVTDTLYF
. | TRBJ2-6 | TRBV6-2/TRBV6-3 | . | TGCGCCATCCGCACCGGGGCCAACGTCCTGACTTTC | CAIRTGANVLTF
. | TRBJ2-3 | TRBV11-3 | TRBD1 | TGTGCAAGCAGCTTAACAGGGGTTACGCAGTATTTT | CASSLTGVTQYF
once | TRBJ1-2 | TRBV5-5 | . | TGTGCCAGCAACTTAGGAGCCCGCGACCTCTATGGCCACACCTTC | CASNLGARDLYGHTF
. | TRBJ2-6 | TRBV6-1 | . | TGTGCCAGCAGTGAAGAGGGGGTAGGGGCCAACGTCCTGCCTTTC | CASSEEGVGANVLPF
. | TRBJ2-7 | TRBV28 | . | TGTGCCAGCACTTCCCGGCGGGCCGGAGTTTACGAGCAGTGCTTC | CASTSRRAGVYEQCF
. | TRBJ2-1 | TRBV19 | . | TGTGCCAGTAGTATTCGTACGGGCGATGAGCAGTTCTTC | CASSIRTGDEQFF
. | TRBJ1-6 | TRBV11-2 | TRBD1 | TGTGCCAGCAGCTCCGGGACAGCTTATAATTCACCCCTCTACTTT | CASSSGTAYNSPLYF
once | TRBJ2-3 | TRBV12-3/TRBV12-4 | . | TGTACCAGCAGTATTAAAGATACACAATATTTT | CTSSIKDTQYF
. | TRBJ2-7 | TRBV6-6 | . | TGTGCCAGCAGTTATCGGCCATCGGAGCAGTACTTC | CASSYRPSEQYF
few | TRBJ2-1 | TRBV5-1 | TRBD1 | TGCGCCAGCACCATAACGGACAGGGGCAATGAGCAGTTCTTC | CASTITDRGNEQFF
. | TRBJ2-2 | TRBV6-5 | . | TGTGCCAGTAGTTACTGGGGAAGCGGGGAGCTGTTTTTT | CASSYWGSGELFF
once | TRBJ1-1 | TRBV10-2 | . | TGCGCAAGCCGTTACAGGACGGGAATTGAAGCTTTCTTT | CASRYRTGIEAFF
many | TRBJ2-7 | TRBV5-4 | . | TGTGCCAGCAGCTTGGCCGTGGGAAACTTGCCCTACGAGCAGTACTTC | CASSLAVGNLPYEQYF
. | TRBJ2-7 | TRBV7-9 | . | TGTACCAGCAGCTTAGATCCCAGGGAGGACGAGCAGTACTTC | CTSSLDPREDEQYF
once | TRBJ2-7 | TRBV5-1 | . | TGCGCCAGCGGCTGGGACAAAACCTACGAGCAGTACTTT | CASGWDKTYEQYF
. | TRBJ2-5 | TRBV28 | . | TGTGCCACCCACCCATCGGCAGTTGGAGAGACCCGGTACTTC | CATHPSAVGETRYF
many | TRBJ2-5 | TRBV4-1 | . | TGCGCCAGCAGCCAAGCTAGTTATGAGACCCAGTACTTC | CASSQASYETQYF
. | TRBJ1-1 | TRBV6-5 | . | TGTGCCAGCAGTTACTCGATCGGGATGAACAGTGAAGCTTTCTTT | CASSYSIGMNSEAFF
. | TRBJ1-5 | TRBV12-3/TRBV12-4 | TRBD1 | TGTGCCAGCAGTTTAGGGAGAGGGGGCAATCAGCCACAACATTTT | CASSLGRGGNQPQHF
. | TRBJ2-7 | TRBV4-3 | TRBD2 | TGCGCCAGCAGCCAAGGAATGGGACTAGCGGGTCCCGACGGCTCCTACGAGCAGCACTTC | CASSQGMGLAGPDGSYEQHF
once | TRBJ2-7 | TRBV11-1 | . | TGTGCCACCAGCTTGTTTGGTGGATACGAGCAGTGTTTC | CATSLFGGYEQCF
. | TRBJ2-3 | TRBV11-2 | . | TGTGCCAGCAGCACACAGGGCTTCTCAGATGCGCAGTATTTT | CASSTQGFSDAQYF
. | TRBJ2-7 | TRBV5-4 | . | TGTGCCAGCAGTTCGATCGGGACGGCCGAGCATTACTTC | CASSSIGTAEHYF
once | TRBJ2-3 | TRBV28 | TRBD1 | TGTGCCAGCAGAGGACAGGGGGGAAGAACAGATACGCAGTTTTTT | CASRGQGGRTDTQFF
. | TRBJ2-5 | TRBV29-1 | . | TGTAGTGTGACCGACAGGTCCCAAGAGACCCAGTACTTC | CSVTDRSQETQYF
. | TRBJ1-2 | TRBV29-1 | . | TGCAGCGTTGAAGACCCCCGGCAGCGTTTAGGCGGCTTCACCTTC | CSVEDPRQRLGGFTF
. | TRBJ2-1 | TRBV6-5 | . | TGTGCCAGCAGTTTGGACATGGGCTCCTACAAGGAGCAGTTCTTC | CASSLDMGSYKEQFF
. | TRBJ1-3 | TRBV5-1 | TRBD1 | TGCGCCAGCAGCTTGAGGACAGGGATTGGAAACACCATATATTTT | CASSLRTGIGNTIYF
few | TRBJ2-7 | TRBV4-1 | . | TGCGCCAGCAGCCGCGGTACCGGCATGGCGAGCGAACAGTACTTC | CASSRGTGMASEQYF
many | TRBJ2-1 | TRBV29-1 | . | TGCAGCGTTGGCGTTGTGGGTATCGAGCAGTTCTTC | CSVGVVGIEQFF
few | TRBJ2-5 | TRBV13 | TRBD2 | TGTGCCAGCAGTTTAATGGGGGGGACTGGAGAGACCCAGTACTTC | CASSLMGGTGETQYF
. | TRBJ2-1 | TRBV10-1 | . | TGCGCCAGCCCAAGGACGACCTCCTACAATGAGCAATTCTTC | CASPRTTSYNEQFF
. | TRBJ2-1 | TRBV6-1 | TRBD1 | TGTATCAGCAGTGGGACAGGGGAATTGGATGAACAGTTCTTC | CISSGTGELDEQFF